This T cell receptor beta chain was sequenced for a study of cytomegalovirus exposure and HLA in healthy donors. Notes on the study in general: Among the CMV-associated chains, a few were confirmed in vitro as specific for CMV antigens. Most TCR sequences proved rare, with some public TCRs found in many donors.

About this clone: Its cognate antigen is unknown.

Repertoires were generated with immunoSEQ multiplex PCR, while TCRdb's copy carries only in-frame clones and drops some. The sample lists about 130,000 clones, under 90% occurring once. V shed 1 base, J shed 4 bases, and the junction held 1 base outside the gene matches. The CDR3 is made up of 13 amino acids. Germline CDR1 SGHRS, CDR2 YFSETQ. The chain carries TRBV5-1 and TRBJ1-2; the match to TRBD1 covers 7 bases. The clonotype comes from a young woman in good health and CMV-seronegative. Input material: PBMCs. CDR3 sequence (DNA): TGCGCCAGCAGCTTGTCAGGGGGCTATGGCTACACCTTC. Amino acids: CASSLSGGYGYTF.